This T cell receptor (beta chain) appears in the sequencing data of a study of cytomegalovirus exposure and HLA in healthy donors. Across the whole study: A preliminary data release comprised around 85 million unique TCRs obtained from HLA-typed donors.

It was with 60 Vbeta and 13 Jbeta primers that the PCR ran. TCRdb's copy holds only in-frame clones and misses some; the assay was immunoSEQ multiplex PCR. The repertoire consists of over 55,000 clones, with approximately 87% occurring once and the leading ten covering 1.4%. The sequence came from a man between 18 and 35 years old in good health and CMV-seronegative. The sample taken for sequencing was PBMCs.

The CDR3 DNA reads TGTGCCAGCAGCCAAGATTACGACATGGGGCGCTATGGCTACACCTTC. Translation gives CASSQDYDMGRYGYTF. V and J are TRBV4-2 and TRBJ1-2; D perhaps matches TRBD1 (5 bases). The germline V and J ends were trimmed by 0 bases and 4 bases, with 15 bases remaining between them. Germline V lookup: CDR1 LGHNA, CDR2 YNFKEQ. This CDR3 region has 16 residues.